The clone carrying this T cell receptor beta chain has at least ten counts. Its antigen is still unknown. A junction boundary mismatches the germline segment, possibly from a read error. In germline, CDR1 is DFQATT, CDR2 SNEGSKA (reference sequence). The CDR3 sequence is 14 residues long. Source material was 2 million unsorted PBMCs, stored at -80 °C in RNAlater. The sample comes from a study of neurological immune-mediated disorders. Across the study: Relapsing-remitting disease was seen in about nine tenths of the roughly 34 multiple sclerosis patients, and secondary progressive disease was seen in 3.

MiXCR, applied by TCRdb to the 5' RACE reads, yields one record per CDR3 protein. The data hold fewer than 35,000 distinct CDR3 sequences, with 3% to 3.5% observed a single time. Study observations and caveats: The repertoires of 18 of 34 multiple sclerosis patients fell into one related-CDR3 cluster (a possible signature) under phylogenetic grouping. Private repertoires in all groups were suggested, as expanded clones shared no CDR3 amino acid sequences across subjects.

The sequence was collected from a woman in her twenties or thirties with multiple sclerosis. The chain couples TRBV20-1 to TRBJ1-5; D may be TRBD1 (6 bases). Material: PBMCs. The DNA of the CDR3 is TGCAGTGCTAGGTTACAGGGTAGCAATCAGCCCCAGAATTTT. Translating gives CSARLQGSNQPQNF.